One sample yielded the 16 T cell receptor beta chains listed below, sequenced in a study of cytomegalovirus exposure and HLA in healthy donors. This PCR relied on a set of 60 Vbeta primers and 13 Jbeta primers. The data were produced by immunoSEQ multiplex PCR, yet TCRdb's version contains in-frame clones alone and is incomplete. The data contain 120,000 or so clones, over 80% of them seen just once; the ten biggest clones take up approximately 0.22%. Sequencing was carried out using PBMCs. These receptors were obtained from a man aged 50-59 years in good health and CMV-seronegative.

This clone came up a few times. The chain links TRBV28 to TRBJ2-2; 7 nucleotides line up with TRBD1. The V gene end was trimmed by 10 bases and the J gene end by 0 bases; junction bases not matched to a gene: 2. CDR3 length equals 13 residues. CDR1 is MDHEN, CDR2 SYDVKM, per germline. The DNA for the CDR3 is TGTGCCACCGGGACAGCGAACACCGGGGAGCTGTTTTTT. Its protein is CATGTANTGELFF.

This sequence joins TRBV28 and TRBJ1-4; 9 nucleotides align to TRBD1. The CDR3 spans 15 residues. Unmatched junction bases numbered 8, after V lost 5 bases and J lost 7 bases. Germline assignment: CDR1 MDHEN and CDR2 SYDVKM. CDR3 nucleotide sequence: TGTGCCAGCAGTCCAACGGGACAGGGTGGTGAAAAACTGTTTTTT. Residues: CASSPTGQGGEKLFF. The full variable domain, in which reference TRBV28 and TRBJ1-4 provide the parts outside the CDR3, is DVKVTQSSRYLVKRTGEKVFLECVQDMDHENMFWYRQDPGLGLRLIYFSYDVKMKEKGDIPEGYSVSREKKERFSLILESASTNQTSMYLCASSPTGQGGEKLFFGSGTQLSVL.

This clone has just one count. The rearrangement uses TRBV6-5 and TRBJ2-2; 8 nucleotides align to TRBD2. From germline, CDR1 is MNHEY and CDR2 SVGAGI. This CDR3 region has 15 residues. The trim removed 6 bases at V and 1 base at J, leaving 4 bases unmatched. CDR3 region: CASRRGAGNTGELFF. CDR3 nucleotide sequence: TGTGCCAGCAGGCGGGGGGCGGGGAACACCGGGGAGCTGTTTTTT.

The chain employs TRBV5-6 and TRBJ2-2; D is unresolved. Germline V gives CDR1 SGHDT, CDR2 YYEEEE. Trimming took off 0 bases at V and 7 bases at J, with 13 bases between the two ends. The length of the CDR3 is 15 residues. The DNA for the CDR3 is TGTGCCAGCAGCTTGGCCGAGAATTCGAGCGGGGAGCTGTTTTTT. Translated, it gives CASSLAENSSGELFF.

The chain carries TRBV7-9 and TRBJ1-1; D is unresolved. The CDR3 length is 12 residues. The V gene lost 3 bases and the J gene lost 11 bases, with 13 bases spanning the gap. Germline V CDR1 and CDR2: SEHNR, FQNEAQ (reference sequence). The CDR3 nucleotides read TGTGCCAGCAGCTTGGAGGGTACTCGGGCTTTCTTT. Residues: CASSLEGTRAFF. Combining the CDR3 with reference TRBV7-9 and TRBJ1-1 gives the whole variable domain DTGVSQNPRHKITKRGQNVTFRCDPISEHNRLYWYRQTLGQGPEFLTYFQNEAQLEKSRLLSDRFSAERPKGSFSTLEIQRTEQGDSAMYLCASSLEGTRAFFGQGTRLTVV.

The J gene is TRBJ2-1, the V gene TRBV6-1; D remains ambiguous. CDR3 length: 14 amino acids. The germline V gene encodes CDR1 MNHNS and CDR2 SASEGT. The V end lost 3 bases, the J end lost 5 bases, and 11 bases lay between the germline ends. CDR3 residues: CASSEGTGDNEQFF. In DNA form, the CDR3 reads TGTGCCAGCAGTGAGGGTACCGGAGACAATGAGCAGTTCTTC.

The chain uses TRBV19 and TRBJ1-4; 10 positions match TRBD1. From germline, CDR1 is LNHDA and CDR2 SQIVND (reference sequence). The CDR3 has 17 residues. J lost 14 bases, V lost 6 bases, and 21 bases had no gene match. CDR3 region: CASSPGPTTGGYIWLFF. In nucleotides, the CDR3 is TGTGCCAGTAGCCCGGGCCCTACGACAGGGGGCTACATATGGCTGTTTTTT.

The table lists this clone with a few counts. This chain links TRBV27 with TRBJ1-2; 10 nucleotides agree with TRBD1. Germline CDR1 and CDR2: MNHEY and SMNVEV (reference sequence). The CDR3 loop spans 15 amino acids. The V and J ends lost 2 bases and 7 bases, in that order; junction bases with no gene match: 7. The CDR3: CASSLGDRGSAGYTF. The CDR3 DNA is TGTGCCAGCAGTTTAGGGGACAGGGGTTCCGCTGGCTACACCTTC.

The J gene is TRBJ2-2, the V gene TRBV7-2; TRBD1 agrees at 11 bases. The CDR3 has 15 residues. Germline V CDR1 and CDR2: SGHTA, FQGNSA. V lost 5 bases to trimming and J lost 6 bases; unmatched junction nucleotides: 5. CDR3 region: CASSGQGAGAGELFF. CDR3 nucleotides: TGTGCCAGCAGCGGACAGGGGGCGGGGGCCGGGGAGCTGTTTTTT. Based on the CDR3 plus reference TRBV7-2 and TRBJ2-2, the full variable domain is GAGVSQSPSNKVTEKGKDVELRCDPISGHTALYWYRQSLGQGLEFLIYFQGNSAPDKSGLPSDRFSAERTGGSVSTLTIQRTQQEDSAVYLCASSGQGAGAGELFFGEGSRLTVL.

The chain has TRBV5-4 and TRBJ2-5; D remains unclear. V gave up 0 bases and J gave up 2 bases, with 8 bases separating them. Germline V gene sequence: CDR1 SGHNT, CDR2 YYREEE (reference sequence). The CDR3 is 14 amino acids. The CDR3 nucleotides read TGTGCCAGCAGCTTGGCCCGCAGACAAGAGACCCAGTACTTC. Its protein product is CASSLARRQETQYF.

V and J are TRBV5-1 and TRBJ1-1, with D perhaps TRBD1 (6 bases). The CDR3 has 13 amino acids. The V end was cut by 4 bases, the J end by 6 bases, with 13 bases between. From germline, CDR1 is SGHRS and CDR2 YFSETQ. This CDR3 reads CASSVQGNAEAFF. CDR3 DNA: TGCGCCAGCAGCGTACAGGGAAACGCTGAAGCTTTCTTT.

The chain couples TRBV11-1 to TRBJ2-5; 8 bases agree with TRBD1. V trimming: 5 bases; J trimming: 6 bases; junction bases outside the gene matches: 8. The CDR3 is 14 residues long. CDR1 and CDR2 (germline): SGHAT, FQDESV (reference sequence). In DNA form, the CDR3 reads TGTGCCAGCAGCACCCGGGACAGGTCAAAGACCCAGTACTTC. This translates into CASSTRDRSKTQYF. Drawing the rest from reference TRBV11-1 and TRBJ2-5, the complete variable domain is EAEVAQSPRYKITEKSQAVAFWCDPISGHATLYWYRQILGQGPELLVQFQDESVVDDSQLPKDRFSAERLKGVDSTLKIQPAELGDSAMYLCASSTRDRSKTQYFGPGTRLLVL.

This clone was seen a handful of times. The CDR3 loop reads CASIQGQHYEQYF. CDR3 nucleotides: TGTGCCAGCATCCAAGGACAGCACTACGAGCAGTACTTC. The chain carries TRBV2 and TRBJ2-7; tentative D call: TRBD1 (6 bases). The germline CDR1 and CDR2 sequences are SNHLY and FYNNEI. The CDR3 loop spans 13 amino acids. V was clipped by 7 bases and J by 3 bases, with 13 bases between them.

The chain couples TRBV5-1 to TRBJ2-3; possibly TRBD1 for D (5 bases). Germline values: CDR1 SGHRS, CDR2 YFSETQ. The V gene lost 3 bases and the J gene lost 5 bases, with 7 bases spanning the gap. The CDR3 spans 12 residues. For the CDR3, the DNA is TGCGCCAGCAGCTGGCAGGGAGATACGCAGTATTTT. Amino acids: CASSWQGDTQYF.

The chain recombines TRBV6-1 with TRBJ1-3, with D possibly matching TRBD1 (5 bases). This CDR3 has 15 amino acids. Trimming pared 4 bases from V and 0 bases from J, leaving 10 bases between. The germline V gene encodes CDR1 MNHNS and CDR2 SASEGT. The CDR3 protein is CASSVQTVSGNTIYF. CDR3 nucleotide sequence: TGTGCCAGCAGTGTACAGACAGTCTCTGGAAACACCATATATTTT.

As for this clone: The junction shows a germline mismatch at one end, possibly a read error. The V call is TRBV5-6, the J call TRBJ2-7; D is uncertain. Germline V gives CDR1 SGHDT, CDR2 YYEEEE. CDR3 length: 15 residues. In DNA, the CDR3 is TGTGCCAGCAGTTTGGCCCTTAGGAGCTCCTACGAGCAGTACTTC. Amino acid sequence: CASSLALRSSYEQYF.